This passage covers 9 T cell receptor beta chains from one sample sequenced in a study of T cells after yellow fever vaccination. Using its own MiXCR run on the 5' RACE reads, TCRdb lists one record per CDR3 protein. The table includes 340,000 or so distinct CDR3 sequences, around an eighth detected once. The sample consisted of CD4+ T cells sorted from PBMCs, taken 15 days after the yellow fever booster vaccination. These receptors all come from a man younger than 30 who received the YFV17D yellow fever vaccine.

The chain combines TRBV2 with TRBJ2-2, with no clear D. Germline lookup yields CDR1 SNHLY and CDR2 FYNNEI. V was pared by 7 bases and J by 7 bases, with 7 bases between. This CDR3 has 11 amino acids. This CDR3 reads CASTPDGELFF. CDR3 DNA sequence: TGTGCCAGCACGCCGGACGGGGAGCTGTTTTTT.

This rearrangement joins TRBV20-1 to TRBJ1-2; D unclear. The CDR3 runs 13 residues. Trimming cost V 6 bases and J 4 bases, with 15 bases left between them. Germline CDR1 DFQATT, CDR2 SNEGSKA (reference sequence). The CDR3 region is CSAFTDGIYGYTF. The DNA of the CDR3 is TGCAGTGCGTTCACGGACGGAATCTATGGCTACACCTTC.

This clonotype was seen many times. Here the CDR3 reads CSVAGTAGLEAFF. The DNA of the CDR3 is TGCAGCGTTGCCGGGACAGCCGGCCTCGAAGCTTTCTTT. V is TRBV29-1 and J is TRBJ1-1, with 7 bases that match TRBD1. From germline, CDR1 is SQVTM and CDR2 ANQGSEA. This CDR3 comprises 13 residues. The V gene end was trimmed by 4 bases and the J gene end by 8 bases; junction bases not matched to a gene: 10.

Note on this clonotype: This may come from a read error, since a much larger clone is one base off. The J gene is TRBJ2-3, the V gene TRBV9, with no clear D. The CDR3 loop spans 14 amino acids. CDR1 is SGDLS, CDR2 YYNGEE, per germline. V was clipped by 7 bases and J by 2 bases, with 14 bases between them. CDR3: CASCSRTVTDTQYF. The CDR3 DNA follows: TGTGCCAGCTGCTCCCGGACGGTCACAGATACGCAGTATTTT. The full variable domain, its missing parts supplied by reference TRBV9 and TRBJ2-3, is DSGVTQTPKHLITATGQRVTLRCSPRSGDLSVYWYQQSLDQGLQFLIQYYNGEERAKGNILERFSAQQFPDLHSELNLSSLELGDSALYFCASCSRTVTDTQYFGPGTRLTVL.

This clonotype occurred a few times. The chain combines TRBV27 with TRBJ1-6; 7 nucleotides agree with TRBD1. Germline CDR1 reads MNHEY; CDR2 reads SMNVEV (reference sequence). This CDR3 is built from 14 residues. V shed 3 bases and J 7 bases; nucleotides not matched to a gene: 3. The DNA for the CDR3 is TGTGCCAGCAGTTTGACAGGGATGAATTCACCCCTCCACTTT. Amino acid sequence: CASSLTGMNSPLHF.

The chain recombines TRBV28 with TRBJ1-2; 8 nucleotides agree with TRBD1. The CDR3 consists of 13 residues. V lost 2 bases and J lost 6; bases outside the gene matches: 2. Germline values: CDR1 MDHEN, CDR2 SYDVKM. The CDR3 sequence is CASSLTGGNGYTF. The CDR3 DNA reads TGTGCCAGCAGTTTAACAGGGGGGAATGGCTACACCTTC.

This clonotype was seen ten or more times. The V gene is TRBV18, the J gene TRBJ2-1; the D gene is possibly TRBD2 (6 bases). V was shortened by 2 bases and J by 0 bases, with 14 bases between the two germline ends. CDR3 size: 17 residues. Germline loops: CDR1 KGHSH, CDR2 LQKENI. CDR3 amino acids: CASSPGDGGASYNEQFF. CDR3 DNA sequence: TGTGCCAGCTCACCAGGGGACGGAGGGGCCTCCTACAATGAGCAGTTCTTC.

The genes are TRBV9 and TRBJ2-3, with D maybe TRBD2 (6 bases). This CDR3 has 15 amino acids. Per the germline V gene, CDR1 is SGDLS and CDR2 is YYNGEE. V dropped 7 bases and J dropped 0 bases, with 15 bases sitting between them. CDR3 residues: CASQRDGRSTDTQYF. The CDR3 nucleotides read TGTGCCAGCCAACGGGACGGGAGAAGCACAGATACGCAGTATTTT.

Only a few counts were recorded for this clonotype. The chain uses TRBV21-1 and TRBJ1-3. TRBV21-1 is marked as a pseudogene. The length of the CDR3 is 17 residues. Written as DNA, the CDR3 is TGTGCCAGCAGCATAGACAACCGGGCCCGTTTTAGGGACACCATATATTTT. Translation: CASSIDNRARFRDTIYF.